These 3 T cell receptor beta chains originate from one sample sequenced in a study of human T cells and chemical hapten exposure. TCRdb processed the RACE reads anew with MiXCR; each CDR3 protein has one entry. The table has 35,000 to 45,000 distinct CDR3 sequences, roughly an eighth seen once. Time point noted: pre-sensitization, week 0. Noted treatment: therapeutic diphenylcyclopropenone sensitization with weekly scalp DPC. The sequencing used whole blood, collected in connection with sensitization to the hapten diphenylcyclopropenone (DPC). The receptors stem from a woman under 40 with alopecia areata. Some clones in this sample may be carry-over from other donors' samples.

This clonotype has ten or more counts. The J gene is TRBJ2-5, the V gene TRBV7-2, with a tentative D call TRBD1 (5 bases). V was shortened by 6 bases and J by 5 bases, with 13 bases between the two germline ends. The V gene's germline CDR1 is SGHTA and CDR2 FQGNSA. The CDR3 consists of 13 residues. The DNA for the CDR3 is TGTGCCAGCAGACGAACTGGGGCGGAGACCCAGTACTTC. As protein: CASRRTGAETQYF.

The table lists this clonotype with a few counts. The V and J genes are TRBV28 and TRBJ2-7; D is unresolved. CDR3 size: 12 residues. V was trimmed by 3 bases and J by 3 bases, leaving 6 bases between them. CDR1 is MDHEN and CDR2 is SYDVKM in the germline V gene. The chain's CDR3 is CASSLSGYEQYF. CDR3 DNA sequence: TGTGCCAGCAGTTTGTCGGGCTACGAGCAGTACTTC.

V usage is TRBV6-6 and J usage is TRBJ1-2, with TRBD1 as a possible D gene (5 bases). The CDR3 is 12 residues long. Germline V CDR1 and CDR2: MNHNY, SVGAGI (reference sequence). V was clipped by 7 bases and J by 4 bases, with 10 bases between them. The CDR3 DNA sequence: TGTGCCAGCAACCGGGACCCCTATGGCTACACCTTC. Translation: CASNRDPYGYTF.